Given below is one TCR beta chain in context. This sample stems from a study of T-cell memory formation after mild COVID-19. This CDR3 contains 15 residues. Germline V gene sequence: CDR1 SGHVS, CDR2 FQNEAQ. Trimming cost V 1 base and J 0 bases, with 7 bases left between them. TCRdb re-derived calls from the 5' RACE reads in MiXCR, one entry per CDR3 protein. The top ten hold approximately 20% of the sample, which has approximately 260,000 distinct CDR3 sequences, about a sixth seen once. The source of this sequence is a man between 18 and 29 years old who had mild COVID-19 (a few samples of this study predate the infection). Cell type and time point are not known. The chain is built from TRBV7-8 and TRBJ1-5, with D possibly TRBD1 on 5 matching bases. Source material: PBMCs or a T cell subset sorted from them (not recorded which). The chain's CDR3 is CASSLVGASNQPQHF. The CDR3 DNA sequence: TGTGCCAGCAGCTTAGTTGGGGCTAGCAATCAGCCCCAGCATTTT.